This is a list of T cell receptor beta chains from one sample in a study of blood T cell repertoires in COVID-19. The assay was immunoSEQ multiplex PCR, and TCRdb's table has in-frame clones only and misses some. The sample gives roughly 190,000 clones, around 85% of which show up once; around an eighth is in the top ten. The sample comprised peripheral blood. These receptors were obtained from a woman in her forties or fifties with acute or convalescent COVID-19. Both conserved end residues are part of each CDR3. Each record gives: J gene, clone size, V gene, CDR3 length, D gene, CDR3 protein, CDR3 DNA. A D gene is named only where the DNA matches it firmly. Size tells how often a clone was seen (once, few, many) or the class of an expanded clone, and some rows leave it out.

TRBJ1-1 . TRBV10-3 13 . CATWDNMNTEAFF TGTGCCACATGGGACAACATGAACACTGAAGCTTTCTTT
TRBJ1-4 . TRBV5-1 15 TRBD1 CASSLDRGDDEKLFF TGCGCCAGCAGCCTTGACAGGGGTGACGATGAAAAACTGTTTTTT
TRBJ1-1 . TRBV19 15 TRBD1 CASSTDRGRRTEAFF TGTGCCAGTAGTACGGACAGGGGGCGCAGGACTGAAGCTTTCTTT
TRBJ2-7 . TRBV28 12 . CASSLSSNEQYF TGTGCCAGCAGTTTATCATCCAACGAGCAGTACTTC
TRBJ1-6 . TRBV4-1 13 . CASSPDPSSPLHF TGCGCCAGCAGCCCAGACCCATCTTCACCCCTCCACTTT
TRBJ2-1 . TRBV4-1 15 . CASSQQESSYNEQFF TGCGCCAGCAGTCAACAGGAAAGTTCCTACAATGAGCAGTTCTTC
TRBJ2-4 . TRBV19 18 . CASSIRGRGAVGENIQYF TGTGCCAGTAGTATTCGGGGTCGGGGGGCAGTCGGGGAAAACATTCAGTACTTC
TRBJ1-4 . TRBV28 15 . CASSLILQGGEKLFF TGTGCCAGCAGTTTAATTTTGCAAGGGGGAGAAAAACTGTTTTTT
TRBJ2-7 . TRBV6-2/TRBV6-3 14 . CASSLTLRQVEQYF TGTGCCAGCAGCCTGACGCTCCGACAGGTCGAGCAGTACTTC
TRBJ2-4 . TRBV29-1 15 . CSVEGSTIAKNIQYF TGCAGCGTTGAAGGCAGTACGATAGCCAAAAACATTCAGTACTTC
TRBJ2-1 . TRBV7-2 15 . CASSLSPLDPNEQFF TGTGCCAGCAGCTTATCCCCACTAGATCCCAATGAGCAGTTCTTC
TRBJ2-7 . TRBV5-1 15 . CASSRWGEGTYEQYF TGCGCCAGCAGCCGGTGGGGAGAGGGAACCTACGAGCAGTACTTC
TRBJ1-1 . TRBV29-1 15 TRBD1 CSVEDRWTGATEAFF TGCAGCGTTGAAGATCGCTGGACAGGGGCGACTGAAGCTTTCTTT
TRBJ2-5 few TRBV7-2 14 . CASSSGLIQETQYF TGTGCCAGCAGCTCCGGACTGATCCAAGAGACCCAGTACTTC
TRBJ1-4 . TRBV18 14 TRBD1 CASSPRDRDEKLFF TGTGCCAGCTCCCCCCGGGACAGGGACGAAAAACTGTTTTTT
TRBJ2-2 . TRBV15 14 TRBD1 CATSRTGGTGELFF TGTGCCACCAGCAGGACAGGGGGCACCGGGGAGCTGTTTTTT
TRBJ2-1 . TRBV27 15 TRBD2 CASSFTSGRSYEQFF TGTGCCAGCAGTTTTACTAGCGGGAGAAGCTATGAGCAGTTCTTC
TRBJ1-4 . TRBV6-5 15 . CASRLDSATNEKLFF TGTGCCAGCAGGTTGGACAGTGCAACTAATGAAAAACTGTTTTTT
TRBJ2-5 . TRBV27 16 . CASSGTSFGEQETQYF TGTGCCAGCAGTGGTACTTCTTTTGGGGAGCAAGAGACCCAGTACTTC
TRBJ1-1 . TRBV2 15 . CASTLIGVMNTEAFF TGTGCCAGCACCCTAATTGGAGTCATGAACACTGAAGCTTTCTTT
TRBJ1-5 few TRBV18 14 . CASSGSGYNQPQHF TGTGCCAGCTCAGGATCGGGGTACAATCAGCCCCAGCATTTT
TRBJ1-5 few TRBV28 16 TRBD1 CASINTGQGENQPQHF TGTGCCAGCATAAATACTGGACAGGGGGAGAATCAGCCCCAGCATTTT
TRBJ2-4 few TRBV6-6 15 TRBD1 CATIHGTGFDNIQYF TGTGCCACCATCCACGGGACAGGGTTCGATAACATTCAGTACTTC
TRBJ2-1 . TRBV18 15 . CASSPLPQHYNEQFF TGTGCCAGCTCACCATTGCCCCAACACTACAATGAGCAGTTCTTC
TRBJ2-2 . TRBV6-4 14 . CASAEGPNTGELFF TGTGCCAGCGCCGAGGGCCCGAACACCGGGGAGCTGTTTTTT
TRBJ2-1 . TRBV15 18 TRBD2 CATSRAAGGAGLYNEQFF TGTGCCACCAGCAGAGCCGCCGGGGGGGCGGGACTCTACAATGAGCAGTTCTTC
TRBJ2-7 . TRBV30 14 . CAWSVLRSAYEQYF TGTGCCTGGAGTGTACTCAGGTCAGCCTACGAGCAGTACTTC
TRBJ1-1 once TRBV5-4 12 TRBD1 CASSPRQGGAFF TGTGCCAGCAGCCCGAGACAGGGTGGCGCTTTCTTT
TRBJ1-1 few TRBV7-2 14 . CASSLSGVNTEAFF TGTGCCAGCAGCCTAAGCGGGGTGAACACTGAAGCTTTCTTT